This TCR beta chain was observed in a study of T cell repertoires in cytomegalovirus infection. Study as a whole: As its CMV epitopes, the study selected recently identified HLA-C-restricted and well-studied HLA-B-restricted targets. It can be stated that public TCR beta signatures indicated CMV infection as well as a matching HLA type. Study-wide points: There were HLA-C-restricted CMV-specific TCR beta clonotypes dominating the ex vivo response. Carriage of CMV together with the relevant HLA was identifiable through cumulative public TCR beta family frequency.

As concerns this clonotype: Its antigen is currently unknown.

TCRdb ran MiXCR on the reads and lists one entry per CDR3 protein. The repertoire includes hundreds of thousands of distinct CDR3 sequences, around 29% of them detected once, and about 14% sits in the top ten. In germline, CDR1 is DFQATT, CDR2 SNEGSKA (reference sequence). After removal of 5 bases from V and 3 bases from J, the junction contained 8 bases not matched to a gene. The CDR3 spans 14 residues. The sequencing used cultured CD8+ T cells from PBMCs, collected from culture after CMV antigen stimulation. The chain recombines TRBV20-1 with TRBJ2-7; 9 bases fit TRBD2. The sequence derives from a human donor in good health (CMV status not recorded). Some clones in this sample may be carry-over from other donors' samples. The DNA for the CDR3 is TGCAGTGCTGTTAGGCGGGGGGGTATCTACGAGCAGTACTTC. Protein: CSAVRRGGIYEQYF.